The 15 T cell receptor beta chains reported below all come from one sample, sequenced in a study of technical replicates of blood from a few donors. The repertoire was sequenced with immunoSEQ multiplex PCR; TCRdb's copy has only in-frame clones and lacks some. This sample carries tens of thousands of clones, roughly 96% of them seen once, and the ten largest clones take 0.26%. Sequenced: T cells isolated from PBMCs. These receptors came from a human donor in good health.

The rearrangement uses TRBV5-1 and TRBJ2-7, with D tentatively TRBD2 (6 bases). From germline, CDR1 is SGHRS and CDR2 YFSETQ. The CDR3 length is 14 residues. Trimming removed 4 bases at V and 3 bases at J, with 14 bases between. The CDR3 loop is CASSGGSHLYEQYF. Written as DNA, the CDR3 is TGCGCCAGCAGCGGAGGGAGTCACCTCTACGAGCAGTACTTC.

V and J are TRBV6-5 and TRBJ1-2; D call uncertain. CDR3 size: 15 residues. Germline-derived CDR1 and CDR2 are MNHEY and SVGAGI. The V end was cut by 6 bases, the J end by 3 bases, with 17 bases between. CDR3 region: CASSYTGEGDYGYTF. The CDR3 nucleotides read TGTGCCAGCAGCTATACGGGAGAAGGAGACTATGGCTACACCTTC.

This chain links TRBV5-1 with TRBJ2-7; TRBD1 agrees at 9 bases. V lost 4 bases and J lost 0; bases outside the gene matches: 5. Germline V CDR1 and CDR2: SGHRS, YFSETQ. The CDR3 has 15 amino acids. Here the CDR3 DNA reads TGCGCCAGCAGCCTAGACAGGGGGTTCTCCTACGAGCAGTACTTC. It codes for CASSLDRGFSYEQYF.

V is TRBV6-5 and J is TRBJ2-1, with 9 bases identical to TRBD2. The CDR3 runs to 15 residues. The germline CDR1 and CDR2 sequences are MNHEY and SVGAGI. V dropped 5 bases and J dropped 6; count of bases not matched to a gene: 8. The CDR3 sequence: CASSTFSGSGNEQFF. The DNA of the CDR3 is TGTGCCAGCAGTACCTTTAGCGGGAGTGGCAATGAGCAGTTCTTC.

The CDR3 spells CASSLAGSSGPERRTGELFF. The CDR3 coding sequence is TGTGCCAGCAGCTTAGCGGGTTCTAGCGGGCCCGAACGTCGCACCGGGGAGCTGTTTTTT. The gene calls are TRBV7-6 and TRBJ2-2, with 8 bases that match TRBD2. The germline V gene has CDR1 SGHVS and CDR2 FNYEAQ. V shed 0 bases, J shed 4 bases, and the junction held 16 bases outside the gene matches. The CDR3 length is 20 residues.

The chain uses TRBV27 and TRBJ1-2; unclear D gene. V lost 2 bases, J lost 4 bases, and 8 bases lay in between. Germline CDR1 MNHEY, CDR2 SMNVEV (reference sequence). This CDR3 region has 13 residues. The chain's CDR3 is CASSLSDGYGYTF. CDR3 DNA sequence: TGTGCCAGCAGTTTAAGCGACGGCTATGGCTACACCTTC.

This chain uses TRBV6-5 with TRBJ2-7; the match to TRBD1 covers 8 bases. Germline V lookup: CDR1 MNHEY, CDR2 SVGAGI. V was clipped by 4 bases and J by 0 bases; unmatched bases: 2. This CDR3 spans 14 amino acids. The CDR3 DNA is TGTGCCAGCAGTTCACAGGGGGGCTCCTACGAGCAGTACTTC. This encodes CASSSQGGSYEQYF.

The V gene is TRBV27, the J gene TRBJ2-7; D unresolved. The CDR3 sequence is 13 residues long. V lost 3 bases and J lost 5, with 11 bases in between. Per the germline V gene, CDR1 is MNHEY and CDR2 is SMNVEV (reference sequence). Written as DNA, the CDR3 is TGTGCCAGCAGTTTCGGTCGCGCAAACGAGCAGTACTTC. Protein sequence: CASSFGRANEQYF.

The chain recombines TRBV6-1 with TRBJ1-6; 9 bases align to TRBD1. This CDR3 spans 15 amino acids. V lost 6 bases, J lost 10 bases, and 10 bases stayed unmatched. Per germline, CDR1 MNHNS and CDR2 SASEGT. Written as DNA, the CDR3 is TGTGCCAGCAGCGATAGGGACAGGGATTTATCACCCCTCCACTTT. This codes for CASSDRDRDLSPLHF.

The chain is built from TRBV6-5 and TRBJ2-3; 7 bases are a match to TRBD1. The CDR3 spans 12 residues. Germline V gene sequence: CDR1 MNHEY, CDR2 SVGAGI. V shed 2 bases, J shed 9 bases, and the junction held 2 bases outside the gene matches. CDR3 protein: CASSYAGGTQYF. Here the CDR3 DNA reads TGTGCCAGCAGTTACGCAGGGGGAACGCAGTATTTT.

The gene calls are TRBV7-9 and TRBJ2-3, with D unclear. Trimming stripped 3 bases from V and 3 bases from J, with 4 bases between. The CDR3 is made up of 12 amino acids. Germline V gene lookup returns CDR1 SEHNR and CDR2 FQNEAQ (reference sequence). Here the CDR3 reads CASSFRTDTQYF. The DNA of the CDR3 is TGTGCCAGCAGCTTTCGGACAGATACGCAGTATTTT.

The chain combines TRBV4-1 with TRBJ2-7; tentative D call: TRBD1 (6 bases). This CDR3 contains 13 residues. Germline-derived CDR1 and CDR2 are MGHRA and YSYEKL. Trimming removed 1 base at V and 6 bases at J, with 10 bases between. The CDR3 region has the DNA TGCGCCAGCAGCCAAGGAAGGGGGACCGAGCAGTACTTC. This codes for CASSQGRGTEQYF.

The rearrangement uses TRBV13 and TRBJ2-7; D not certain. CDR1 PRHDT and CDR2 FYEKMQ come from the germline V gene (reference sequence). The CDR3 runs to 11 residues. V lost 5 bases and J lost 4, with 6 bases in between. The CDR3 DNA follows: TGTGCCAGCAGCATTTCTTACGAGCAGTACTTC. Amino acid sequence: CASSISYEQYF. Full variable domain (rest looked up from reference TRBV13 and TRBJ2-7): AAGVIQSPRHLIKEKRETATLKCYPIPRHDTVYWYQQGPGQDPQFLISFYEKMQSDKGSIPDRFSAQQFSDYHSELNMSSLELGDSALYFCASSISYEQYFGPGTRLTVT.

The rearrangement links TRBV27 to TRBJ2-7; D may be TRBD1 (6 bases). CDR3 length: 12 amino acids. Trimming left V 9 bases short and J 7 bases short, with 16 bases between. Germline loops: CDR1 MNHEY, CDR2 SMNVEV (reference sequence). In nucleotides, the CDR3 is TGTGCCAGGAACCTAAACAGGGCGGAGCAGTACTTC. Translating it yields CARNLNRAEQYF.

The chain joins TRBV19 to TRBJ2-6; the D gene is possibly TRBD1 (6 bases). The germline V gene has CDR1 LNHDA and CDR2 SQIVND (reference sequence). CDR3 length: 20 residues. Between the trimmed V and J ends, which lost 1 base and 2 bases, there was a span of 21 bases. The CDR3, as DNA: TGTGCCAGTAGTATAGGAACAGGGATCCAATATAGCCCTGGGGCCAACGTCCTGACTTTC. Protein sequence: CASSIGTGIQYSPGANVLTF.